Presented here are 25 T cell receptor beta chains from one specimen sequenced in a study of T cells expressing NK-cell markers. TCRdb reworked the 5' RACE reads into one entry per CDR3 protein, no DNA. Here the sample table reports some 190,000 distinct CDR3 sequences. Source material: blood T cells: a sorted CD56 or NKG2C T cell subset, CD4+ or CD8+ T cells, or bulk PBMC T cells (not recorded which). Receptors were obtained from a man aged 18-69 years in good health.

This chain uses TRBV4-1 with TRBJ2-1; TCRdb designates TRBD1, a call that cannot be tested without DNA. The CDR3 is 17 amino acids. From germline, CDR1 is MGHRA and CDR2 YSYEKL. CDR3: CASSPLQAGATYNEQFF.

The chain recombines TRBV3-1 with TRBJ1-1. This CDR3 is built from 14 residues. Germline CDR1 and CDR2: LGHDT and YNNKEL (reference sequence). This CDR3 reads CACREGFGNTEAFF.

The chain recombines TRBV6-5 with TRBJ1-2. Germline V gene data show CDR1 as MNHEY and CDR2 as SVGAGI. This CDR3 spans 14 amino acids. CDR3 loop: CASSYSLAGPGYTF.

The V and J genes are TRBV20-1 and TRBJ1-2; the TCRdb D gene call, TRBD1, has no DNA to confirm it. This CDR3 spans 15 amino acids. The germline gives CDR1 DFQATT, CDR2 SNEGSKA (reference sequence). This chain's CDR3 is CSARNLLPGNYGYTF.

V is TRBV11-2 and J is TRBJ2-3; there is no DNA to check the TCRdb D call of TRBD2. The CDR3 extends over 15 amino acids. Germline CDR1 reads SGHAT; CDR2 reads FQNNGV. The CDR3: CASSPSGGSTDTQYF.

This sequence joins TRBV6-5 and TRBJ2-5; no DNA is available, so the TRBD1 call from TCRdb remains unchecked. Germline V gene sequence: CDR1 MNHEY, CDR2 SVGAGI. CDR3 length equals 15 residues. Here the CDR3 reads CASSYSVGGEETQYF.

J is TRBJ2-7 and V is TRBV7-6; TCRdb reports TRBD2, a call that lacks DNA to check it against. Germline V gives CDR1 SGHVS, CDR2 FNYEAQ. This CDR3 region has 16 residues. The CDR3 here is CASSQLAGGLSYEQYF.

CDR3 amino acids: CASSYGGGDEQFF. The chain couples TRBV6-5 to TRBJ2-1; the TCRdb D gene call, TRBD1, has no DNA to confirm it. The CDR3 runs to 13 residues. Germline CDR1 and CDR2: MNHEY and SVGAGI.

This chain joins TRBV5-1 and TRBJ2-7. CDR1 and CDR2 from the germline V gene are SGHRS and YFSETQ. The CDR3 loop spans 15 amino acids. CDR3 region: CASSLGVGDFHEQYF.

This chain uses TRBV5-1 with TRBJ1-1; TCRdb lists TRBD1, though no DNA is available to test this call. In germline, CDR1 is SGHRS, CDR2 YFSETQ. This CDR3 is 16 amino acids long. CDR3 protein: CASSLNPGTGASEAFF.

The chain carries TRBV28 and TRBJ1-5; no DNA is available, so the TRBD1 call from TCRdb remains unchecked. The CDR3 length is 17 residues. CDR1 is MDHEN, CDR2 SYDVKM, per germline. The CDR3 protein is CASSRRDRGFGNQPQHF.

The V call is TRBV19, the J call TRBJ1-2; TCRdb's D call of TRBD1 is untestable without DNA. This CDR3 spans 15 amino acids. Germline CDR1 is LNHDA and CDR2 is SQIVND (reference sequence). CDR3 in amino acids: CASSYSGPQGYGYTF.

The gene calls are TRBV28 and TRBJ1-6. The CDR3 sequence is 13 residues long. Germline V lookup: CDR1 MDHEN, CDR2 SYDVKM. The chain's CDR3 is CASSFGVASPLHF.

The V call is TRBV11-2, the J call TRBJ2-3; there is no DNA to check the TCRdb D call of TRBD1. The CDR3 is made up of 16 amino acids. Germline V gene lookup returns CDR1 SGHAT and CDR2 FQNNGV. The chain's CDR3 is CASSLDVRGPADTQYF.

The chain employs TRBV29-1 and TRBJ1-2; lacking DNA, the TRBD1 call made by TCRdb goes unchecked. Per germline, CDR1 SQVTM and CDR2 ANQGSEA. The CDR3 spans 13 residues. The CDR3 here is CSVRTAPNYGYTF.

The rearrangement uses TRBV4-2 and TRBJ1-1; TCRdb names TRBD1, which stays unverified in the absence of DNA. The CDR3 is 14 amino acids. From germline, CDR1 is LGHNA and CDR2 YNFKEQ. CDR3 sequence reads: CASSQDSRVQGAFF.

This chain links TRBV19 with TRBJ2-1; the D call from TCRdb, TRBD2, cannot be confirmed without DNA. In germline, CDR1 is LNHDA, CDR2 SQIVND (reference sequence). The CDR3 is 17 residues long. CDR3 in amino acids: CASSTLAGGHTYNEQFF.

The chain combines TRBV4-2 with TRBJ2-2; there is no DNA to check the TCRdb D call of TRBD1. Germline V CDR1 and CDR2: LGHNA, YNFKEQ. The CDR3 consists of 17 residues. This CDR3 is CASSLPSQTVNTGELFF.

V usage is TRBV2 and J usage is TRBJ2-7; the D gene TCRdb calls, TRBD1, cannot be checked with no DNA. This CDR3 contains 12 residues. Germline CDR1 reads SNHLY; CDR2 reads FYNNEI. CDR3 sequence reads: CASTPGGNEQYF.

This chain connects TRBV2 to TRBJ2-5; TCRdb names TRBD2, which stays unverified in the absence of DNA. CDR1 is SNHLY and CDR2 is FYNNEI in the germline V gene. The CDR3 is 13 residues long. The CDR3 region is CASRGLAGETQYF. Using reference TRBV2 and TRBJ2-5 for the parts outside the CDR3, the full variable domain is EPEVTQTPSHQVTQMGQEVILRCVPISNHLYFYWYRQILGQKVEFLVSFYNNEISEKSEIFDDQFSVERPDGSNFTLKIRSTKLEDSAMYFCASRGLAGETQYFGPGTRLLVL.

The chain recombines TRBV27 with TRBJ1-5; TCRdb's D call of TRBD1 is untestable without DNA. CDR1 is MNHEY, CDR2 SMNVEV, per germline (reference sequence). This CDR3 spans 15 amino acids. This CDR3 reads CASSLSGGSGQPQHF.

The rearrangement joins TRBV27 to TRBJ1-2; the TCRdb call, TRBD1, lacks DNA for checking. This CDR3 contains 15 residues. Per germline, CDR1 MNHEY and CDR2 SMNVEV (reference sequence). CDR3 loop: CASRDDRTSIGGYTF.

This chain's CDR3 is CASRGPGLGEQFF. The genes are TRBV7-9 and TRBJ2-1; TCRdb outputs TRBD1, but without DNA this stays unchecked. Germline values: CDR1 SEHNR, CDR2 FQNEAQ (reference sequence). The CDR3 is 13 residues long.

The chain uses TRBV19 and TRBJ1-5; the TRBD1 assignment by TCRdb is unverifiable without DNA. Germline loops: CDR1 LNHDA, CDR2 SQIVND (reference sequence). This CDR3 comprises 20 residues. The CDR3 loop is CASSARTGRFGGPNNQPQHF.

This chain uses TRBV6-1 with TRBJ1-4; TCRdb's D gene call, TRBD1, goes unchecked for lack of DNA. Per the germline V gene, CDR1 is MNHNS and CDR2 is SASEGT. This CDR3 is 15 amino acids long. The CDR3 here is CASSEIQGVNEKLFF.